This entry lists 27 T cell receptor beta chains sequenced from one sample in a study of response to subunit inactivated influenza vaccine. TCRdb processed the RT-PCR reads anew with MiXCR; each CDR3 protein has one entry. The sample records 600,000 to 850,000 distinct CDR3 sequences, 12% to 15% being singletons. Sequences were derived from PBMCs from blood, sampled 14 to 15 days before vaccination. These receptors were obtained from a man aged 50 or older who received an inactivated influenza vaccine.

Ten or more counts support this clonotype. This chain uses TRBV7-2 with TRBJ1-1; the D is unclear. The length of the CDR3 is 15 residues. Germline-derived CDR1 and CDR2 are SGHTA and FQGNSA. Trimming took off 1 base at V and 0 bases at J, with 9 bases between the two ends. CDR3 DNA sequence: TGTGCCAGCAGCTTAGATGCACTGATGAACACTGAAGCTTTCTTT. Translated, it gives CASSLDALMNTEAFF.

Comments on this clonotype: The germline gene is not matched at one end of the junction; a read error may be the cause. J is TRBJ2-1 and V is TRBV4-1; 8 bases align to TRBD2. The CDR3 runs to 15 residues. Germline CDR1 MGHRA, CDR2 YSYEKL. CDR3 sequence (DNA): TGCGCCAGCACTCCTCTTCGGGGGGGCTACGATGAGCAGTTCTTC. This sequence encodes CASTPLRGGYDEQFF.

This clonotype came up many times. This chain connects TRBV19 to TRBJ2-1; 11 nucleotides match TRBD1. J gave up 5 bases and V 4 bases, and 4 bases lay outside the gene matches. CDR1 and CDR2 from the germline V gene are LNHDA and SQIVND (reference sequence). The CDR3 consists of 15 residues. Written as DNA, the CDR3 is TGTGCCAGTAGTAGACCGGGACAGGGGGACAATGAGCAGTTCTTC. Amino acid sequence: CASSRPGQGDNEQFF.

The CDR3 loop is CASSQVAIQETQYF. The CDR3 DNA sequence: TGTGCCAGCAGCCAGGTCGCGATCCAAGAGACCCAGTACTTC. V usage is TRBV12-3 or TRBV12-4 and J usage is TRBJ2-5, with unresolved D. This CDR3 is 14 amino acids long. V was trimmed by 6 bases and J by 1 base, leaving 12 bases between them.

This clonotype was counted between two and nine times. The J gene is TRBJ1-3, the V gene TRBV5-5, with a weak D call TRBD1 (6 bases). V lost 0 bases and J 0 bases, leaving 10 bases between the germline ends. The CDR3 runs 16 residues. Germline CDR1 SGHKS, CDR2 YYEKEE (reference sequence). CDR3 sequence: CASSLVRGLSGNTIYF. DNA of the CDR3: TGTGCCAGCAGCTTGGTCAGGGGCCTCTCTGGAAACACCATATATTTT.

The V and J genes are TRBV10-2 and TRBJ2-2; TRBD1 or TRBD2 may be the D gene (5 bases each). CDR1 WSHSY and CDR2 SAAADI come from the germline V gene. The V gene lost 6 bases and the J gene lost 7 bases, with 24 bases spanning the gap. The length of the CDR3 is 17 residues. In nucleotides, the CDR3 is TGCGCCAGCAGGGGAAACTACGGGACGGAAGGAATCGGGGAGCTGTTTTTT. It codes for CASRGNYGTEGIGELFF.

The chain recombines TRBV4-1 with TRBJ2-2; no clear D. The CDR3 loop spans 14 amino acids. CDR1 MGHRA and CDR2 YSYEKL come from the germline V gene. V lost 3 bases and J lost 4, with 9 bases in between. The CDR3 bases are TGCGCCAGCAGCCATGGGCGGTTCACCGGGGAGCTGTTTTTT. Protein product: CASSHGRFTGELFF.

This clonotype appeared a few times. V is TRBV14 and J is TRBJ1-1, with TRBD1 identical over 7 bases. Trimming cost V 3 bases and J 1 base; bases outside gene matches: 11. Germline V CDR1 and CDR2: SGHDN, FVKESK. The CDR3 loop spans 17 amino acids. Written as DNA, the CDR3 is TGTGCCAGCAGCCATCGGGGGAGAGGGGGCCGGAACACTGAAGCTTTCTTT. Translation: CASSHRGRGGRNTEAFF.

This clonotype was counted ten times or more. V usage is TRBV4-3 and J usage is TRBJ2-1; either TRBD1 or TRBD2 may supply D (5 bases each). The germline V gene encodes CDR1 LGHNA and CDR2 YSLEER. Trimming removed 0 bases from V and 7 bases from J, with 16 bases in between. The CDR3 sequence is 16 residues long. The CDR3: CASSQDLMGEWNEQFF. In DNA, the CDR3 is TGCGCCAGCAGCCAAGATCTTATGGGGGAGTGGAATGAGCAGTTCTTC.

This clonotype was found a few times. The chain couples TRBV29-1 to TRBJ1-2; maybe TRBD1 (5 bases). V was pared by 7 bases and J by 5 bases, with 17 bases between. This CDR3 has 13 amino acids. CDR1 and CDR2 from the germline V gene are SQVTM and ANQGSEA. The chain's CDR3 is CSGERSQGYGYTF. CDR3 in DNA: TGCAGCGGCGAGAGGTCTCAGGGATATGGCTACACCTTC.

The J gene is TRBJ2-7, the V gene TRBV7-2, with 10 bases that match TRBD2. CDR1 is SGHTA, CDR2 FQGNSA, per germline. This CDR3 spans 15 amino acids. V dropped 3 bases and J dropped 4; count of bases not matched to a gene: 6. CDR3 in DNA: TGTGCCAGCAGCTTCTATACTAGCGGGGCTTACGAGCAGTACTTC. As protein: CASSFYTSGAYEQYF.

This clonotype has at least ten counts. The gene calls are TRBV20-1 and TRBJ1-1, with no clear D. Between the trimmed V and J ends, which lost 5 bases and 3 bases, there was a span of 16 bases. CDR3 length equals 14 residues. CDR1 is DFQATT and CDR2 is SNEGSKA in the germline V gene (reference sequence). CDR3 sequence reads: CSAGSALSDTEAFF. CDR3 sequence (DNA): TGCAGTGCTGGGAGTGCTCTATCGGACACTGAAGCTTTCTTT.

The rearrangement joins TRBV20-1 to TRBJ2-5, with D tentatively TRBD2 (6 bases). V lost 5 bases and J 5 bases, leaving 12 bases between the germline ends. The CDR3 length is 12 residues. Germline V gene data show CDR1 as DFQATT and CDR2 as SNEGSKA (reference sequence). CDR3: CSADTGRETQYF. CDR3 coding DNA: TGCAGTGCTGATACGGGGAGGGAGACCCAGTACTTC.

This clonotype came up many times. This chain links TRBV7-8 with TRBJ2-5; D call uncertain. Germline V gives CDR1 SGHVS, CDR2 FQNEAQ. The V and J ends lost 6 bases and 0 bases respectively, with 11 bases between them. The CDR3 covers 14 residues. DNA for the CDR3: TGTGCCAGCAGGGCAGAACGATACCAAGAGACCCAGTACTTC. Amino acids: CASRAERYQETQYF.

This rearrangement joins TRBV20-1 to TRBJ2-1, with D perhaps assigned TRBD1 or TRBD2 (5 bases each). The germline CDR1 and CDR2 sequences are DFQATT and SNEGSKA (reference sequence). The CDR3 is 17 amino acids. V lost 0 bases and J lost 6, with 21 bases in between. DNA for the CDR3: TGCAGTGCTAGAGATTCGGGGACCGGGCACCGGCGCAATGAGCAGTTCTTC. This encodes CSARDSGTGHRRNEQFF.

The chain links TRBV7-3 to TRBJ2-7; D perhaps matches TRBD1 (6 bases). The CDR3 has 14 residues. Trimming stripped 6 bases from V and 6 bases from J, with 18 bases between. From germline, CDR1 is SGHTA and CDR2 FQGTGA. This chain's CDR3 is CASSQTSGVGEQYF. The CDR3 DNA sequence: TGTGCCAGCAGTCAAACTTCAGGGGTGGGCGAGCAGTACTTC.

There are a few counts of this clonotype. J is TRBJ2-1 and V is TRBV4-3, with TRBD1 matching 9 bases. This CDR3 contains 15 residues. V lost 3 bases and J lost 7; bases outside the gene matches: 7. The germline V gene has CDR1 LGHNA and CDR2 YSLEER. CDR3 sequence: CASSQGGQGWNEQFF. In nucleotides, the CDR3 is TGCGCCAGCAGCCAGGGGGGACAGGGCTGGAATGAGCAGTTCTTC.

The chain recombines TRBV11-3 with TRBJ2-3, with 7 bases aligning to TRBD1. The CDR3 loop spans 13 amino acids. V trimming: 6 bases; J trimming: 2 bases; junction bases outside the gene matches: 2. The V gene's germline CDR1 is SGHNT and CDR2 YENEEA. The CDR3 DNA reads TGTGCCAGCAGTGACAGGGCCACAGATACGCAGTATTTT. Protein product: CASSDRATDTQYF.

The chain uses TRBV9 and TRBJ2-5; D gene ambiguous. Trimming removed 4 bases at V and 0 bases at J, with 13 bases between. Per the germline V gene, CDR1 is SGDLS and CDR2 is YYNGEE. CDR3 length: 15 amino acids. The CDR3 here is CASSPTPRYQETQYF. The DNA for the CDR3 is TGTGCCAGCAGCCCCACGCCAAGGTACCAAGAGACCCAGTACTTC.

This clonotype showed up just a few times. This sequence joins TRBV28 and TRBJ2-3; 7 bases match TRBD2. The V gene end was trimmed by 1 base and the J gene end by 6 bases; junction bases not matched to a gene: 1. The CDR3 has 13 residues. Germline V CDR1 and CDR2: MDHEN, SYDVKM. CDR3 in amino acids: CASSLLAGDTQYF. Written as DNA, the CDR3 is TGTGCCAGCAGTTTATTAGCGGGTGATACGCAGTATTTT. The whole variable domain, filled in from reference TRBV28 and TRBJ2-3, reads DVKVTQSSRYLVKRTGEKVFLECVQDMDHENMFWYRQDPGLGLRLIYFSYDVKMKEKGDIPEGYSVSREKKERFSLILESASTNQTSMYLCASSLLAGDTQYFGPGTRLTVL.

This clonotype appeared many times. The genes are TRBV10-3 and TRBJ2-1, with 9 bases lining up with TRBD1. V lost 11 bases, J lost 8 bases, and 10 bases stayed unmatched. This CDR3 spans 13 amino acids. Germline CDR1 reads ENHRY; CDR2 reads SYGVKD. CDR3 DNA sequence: TGTGCCTCCAAACCGGGACAGGGCGATGAGCAGTTCTTC. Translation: CASKPGQGDEQFF.

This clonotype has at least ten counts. The CDR3 spells CASRMRSQGPEKLFF. CDR3 bases: TGTGCCAGCAGAATGAGGAGCCAGGGTCCCGAAAAACTGTTTTTT. The V gene is TRBV27, the J gene TRBJ1-4; possible D gene TRBD1, 5 bases. The V gene's germline CDR1 is MNHEY and CDR2 SMNVEV (reference sequence). The CDR3 runs 15 residues. Trimming took off 6 bases at V and 8 bases at J, with 19 bases between the two ends.

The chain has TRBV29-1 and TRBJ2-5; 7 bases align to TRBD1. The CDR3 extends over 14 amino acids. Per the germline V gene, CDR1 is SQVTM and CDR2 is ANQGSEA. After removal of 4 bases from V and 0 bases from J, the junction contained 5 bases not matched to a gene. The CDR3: CSVARTGYQETQYF. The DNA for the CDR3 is TGCAGCGTTGCCCGGACAGGCTACCAAGAGACCCAGTACTTC.

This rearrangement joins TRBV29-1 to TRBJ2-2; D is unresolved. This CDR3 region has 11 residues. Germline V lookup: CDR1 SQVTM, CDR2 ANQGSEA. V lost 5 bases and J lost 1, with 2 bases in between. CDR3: CSVKNTGELFF. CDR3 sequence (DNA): TGCAGCGTTAAGAACACCGGGGAGCTGTTTTTT.

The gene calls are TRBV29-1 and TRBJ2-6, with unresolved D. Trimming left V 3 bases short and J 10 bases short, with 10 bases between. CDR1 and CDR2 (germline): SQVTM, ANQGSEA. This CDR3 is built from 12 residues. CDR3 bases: TGCAGCGTTGAGGTTGAAGTAAACGTCCTGACTTTC. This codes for CSVEVEVNVLTF.

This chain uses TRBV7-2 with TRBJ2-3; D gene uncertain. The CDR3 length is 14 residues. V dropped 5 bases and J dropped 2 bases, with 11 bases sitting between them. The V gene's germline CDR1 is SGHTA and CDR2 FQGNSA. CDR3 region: CASSTRVLTDTQYF. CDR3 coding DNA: TGTGCCAGCAGCACCCGGGTCCTCACAGATACGCAGTATTTT.

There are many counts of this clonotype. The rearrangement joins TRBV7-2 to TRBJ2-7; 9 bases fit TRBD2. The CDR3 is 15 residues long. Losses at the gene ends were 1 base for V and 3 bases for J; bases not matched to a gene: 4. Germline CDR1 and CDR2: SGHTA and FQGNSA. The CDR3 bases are TGTGCCAGCAGCTTAGAGCCTAGCGGGGTCTACGAGCAGTACTTC. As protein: CASSLEPSGVYEQYF.